This TCR beta chain was captured in a study of identifying expanded T cells in peripheral blood. The assay was immunoSEQ multiplex PCR, and TCRdb's table has in-frame clones only and misses some. The table shows under 95,000 clones, with roughly 90% occurring only once. General study findings and limits: Technical replicates showed around 1.2 changed clones; approximately 2 weeks roughly 18; four weeks 19. Clone count variance between roughly two-week samples rose with total template count.

As for this clone: The antigen is undetermined.

Germline lookup yields CDR1 MNHNS and CDR2 SASEGT. The CDR3 loop spans 14 amino acids. V gave up 7 bases and J gave up 6 bases, with 18 bases separating them. The rearrangement joins TRBV6-1 to TRBJ1-2; tentatively, D is TRBD1 (5 bases). The sample comprised blood. The clonotype originates from a person aged 18 to 69 in good health. For the CDR3, the DNA is TGTGCCAGCATCCCCTCTGGGGGGATGGATGGCTACACCTTC. It codes for CASIPSGGMDGYTF.